The rows below give T cell receptor beta chains drawn from one sample of a study of blood T cell repertoires in COVID-19. Only in-frame clones appear in the TCRdb table, and some are missing; sequencing was by immunoSEQ multiplex PCR. The table has around 91,000 clones, about 85% seen once; the top ten hold over 10%. The sequenced sample was peripheral blood. Receptors originate from a human donor in a cohort sampled during active COVID-19. CDR3s include the opening cysteine and the closing phenylalanine or tryptophan. The D gene is left open where the match is weak. A clone size is listed for some rows: how often the clone was seen (once, few, many), or a class if it is expanded.

cdr3_aa cdr3_nt v_call cdr3_length j_call d_call clone_size
CASSYAYLSYEQYF TGTGCCAGCAGTTACGCCTACCTCTCCTACGAGCAGTACTTC TRBV6-5 14 TRBJ2-7 - -
CASSSRDRPSYEQYF TGTGCCAGCAGCTCCCGGGACAGGCCCTCCTACGAGCAGTACTTC TRBV7-2 15 TRBJ2-7 TRBD1 -
CASSLEGDQPQHF TGTGCCAGCAGCTTAGAAGGGGATCAGCCCCAGCATTTT TRBV7-9 13 TRBJ1-5 - -
CASSSQASSYNEQFF TGTGCCAGCAGCTCGCAGGCCTCCTCATACAATGAGCAGTTCTTC TRBV7-2 15 TRBJ2-1 - -
CASRTGTGVSGANVLTF TGTGCCAGCAGGACCGGGACAGGGGTCTCTGGGGCCAACGTCCTGACTTTC TRBV2 17 TRBJ2-6 TRBD1 once
CASSGGQGNAGYTF TGCGCCAGCTCCGGGGGGCAGGGGAACGCTGGCTACACCTTC TRBV5-1 14 TRBJ1-2 - -
CASSLTGTGSYEQYF TGTGCCAGCAGCTTGACCGGGACAGGTTCCTACGAGCAGTACTTC TRBV5-6 15 TRBJ2-7 TRBD1 -
CASSRGTGAYEQYF TGTGCCAGCAGCCGTGGTACAGGGGCCTACGAGCAGTACTTC TRBV5-4 14 TRBJ2-7 TRBD1 many
CASSFRRERHNEQFF TGTGCCAGCAGCTTCAGGCGGGAAAGGCACAATGAGCAGTTCTTC TRBV5-4 15 TRBJ2-1 - -
CASSSIAGNSYEQYF TGTGCCAGCAGTTCCATAGCGGGGAACTCCTACGAGCAGTACTTC TRBV7-2 15 TRBJ2-7 TRBD2 -
CAWKGATDTQYF TGTGCCTGGAAGGGGGCCACAGATACGCAGTATTTT TRBV30 12 TRBJ2-3 TRBD1 -
CASSLGQGWTF TGTGCCAGCAGCTTAGGACAGGGGTGGACCTTC TRBV7-9 11 TRBJ1-2 TRBD1 -
CAISETREYTEAFF TGTGCCATCAGTGAGACGCGGGAATACACTGAAGCTTTCTTT TRBV10-3 14 TRBJ1-1 - few
CASSEAGNSYEQYF TGTGCCAGCAGCGAAGCAGGGAACTCCTACGAGCAGTACTTC TRBV9 14 TRBJ2-7 - few
CASSFGVRGGYEQYF TGTGCCAGCAGTTTTGGGGTCCGGGGAGGGTACGAGCAGTACTTC TRBV28 15 TRBJ2-7 TRBD2 -
CASSQAGEGGNQPQHF TGTGCCAGCAGCCAAGCAGGGGAAGGTGGCAATCAGCCCCAGCATTTT TRBV3-1/TRBV3-2 16 TRBJ1-5 - -
CASSITRSTDTQYF TGTGCCAGCAGCATCACTAGGAGCACAGATACGCAGTATTTT TRBV7-2 14 TRBJ2-3 - few
CASSLTTGGPPEQYF TGTGCCAGCAGCCTAACGACAGGGGGCCCTCCCGAGCAGTACTTC TRBV5-4 15 TRBJ2-7 TRBD1 -
CATSSGGLVGYGYTF TGTGCCACCAGCTCAGGGGGCCTGGTGGGCTATGGCTACACCTTC TRBV15 15 TRBJ1-2 TRBD1 few
CASSQYPDSTDFSYEQYF TGTGCCAGCAGCCAATATCCGGACTCCACTGACTTTTCCTACGAGCAGTACTTC TRBV4-2 18 TRBJ2-7 - -
CASSRSGGELFF TGTGCCAGCAGTCGGTCAGGCGGGGAGCTGTTTTTT TRBV2 12 TRBJ2-2 - -
CATSVLRGGELFF TGTGCCACCAGTGTCCTGCGGGGCGGGGAGCTGTTTTTT TRBV24-1 13 TRBJ2-2 - few
CASSLDRAGGRTDTQYF TGTGCCAGCAGCTTAGATCGGGCAGGGGGGCGCACAGATACGCAGTATTTT TRBV11-3 17 TRBJ2-3 - -
CASSIRGGTSTDTQYF TGTGCCAGTAGTATCCGGGGAGGAACTAGCACAGATACGCAGTATTTT TRBV19 16 TRBJ2-3 - -
CASRRDSNQPQHF TGTGCCAGCAGACGAGATAGCAATCAGCCCCAGCATTTT TRBV12-3/TRBV12-4 13 TRBJ1-5 - -
CASSLGPATRGQYF TGTGCCAGCAGTTTAGGCCCTGCTACGCGCGGGCAGTACTTC TRBV27 14 TRBJ2-7 - -
CSAVAYEQYF TGCAGTGCTGTAGCTTACGAGCAGTACTTC TRBV20-1 10 TRBJ2-7 - -
CASGLATQSYSYEQYF TGTGCTAGTGGTTTGGCAACACAGTCCTACTCCTACGAGCAGTACTTC TRBV12-5 16 TRBJ2-7 - -
CASSLRPGTGIATEAFF TGTGCCAGCAGCCTCCGACCGGGAACAGGGATAGCCACTGAAGCTTTCTTT TRBV3-1/TRBV3-2 17 TRBJ1-1 - few
CASSPSGVDRGLSYEQYF TGTGCCAGCAGCCCCAGTGGGGTAGACAGGGGGCTCTCCTACGAGCAGTACTTC TRBV13 18 TRBJ2-7 TRBD1 medium-sized
CASSYTGAAQHF TGTGCCAGCAGTTACACGGGTGCGGCCCAGCATTTT TRBV6-5 12 TRBJ1-5 - few
CASSSGTGGYEQYF TGTGCCAGCAGCTCCGGGACAGGGGGCTACGAGCAGTACTTC TRBV19 14 TRBJ2-7 TRBD1 -
CASSPRRDRATIGELFF TGTGCCAGCAGCCCTAGGCGGGACAGGGCTACAATCGGGGAGCTGTTTTTT TRBV7-3 17 TRBJ2-2 TRBD1 -
CASSYLRNGYTF TGTGCCAGCAGTTACTTGAGGAATGGCTACACCTTC TRBV6-2/TRBV6-3 12 TRBJ1-2 - -
CASSQDRGNTIYF TGCGCCAGCAGCCAGGACAGGGGAAACACCATATATTTT TRBV5-1 13 TRBJ1-3 TRBD1 -
CASSSRAGNTGELFF TGTGCCAGCAGCTCCCGGGCGGGGAACACCGGGGAGCTGTTTTTT TRBV7-3 15 TRBJ2-2 - -
CASSRLVNTGELFF TGTGCCAGCAGCCGACTAGTCAACACCGGGGAGCTGTTTTTT TRBV7-3 14 TRBJ2-2 - -
CASSADGAGLYGYTF TGTGCCAGCAGTGCGGACGGTGCGGGGTTATATGGCTACACCTTC TRBV2 15 TRBJ1-2 - -
CASSLGHRGETQYF TGTGCCAGCAGCTTAGGACACAGGGGTGAGACCCAGTACTTC TRBV11-2 14 TRBJ2-5 TRBD1 -
CASSPGLGRQETQYF TGTGCCAGCAGTCCCGGTCTTGGGCGCCAAGAGACCCAGTACTTC TRBV27 15 TRBJ2-5 - once
CASTPGQGRYEQYF TGTGCCAGCACCCCGGGACAGGGCAGGTACGAGCAGTACTTC TRBV28 14 TRBJ2-7 TRBD1 -
CASSLARSGATGELFF TGTGCCAGCAGCTTAGCACGATCAGGGGCCACCGGGGAGCTGTTTTTT TRBV7-6 16 TRBJ2-2 - -
CASSVAGQGVSGNTIYF TGTGCCAGCAGCGTAGCCGGACAGGGTGTCTCTGGAAACACCATATATTTT TRBV9 17 TRBJ1-3 TRBD1 -
CASSQRFAGMGSYNEQFF TGCGCCAGCAGCCAAAGATTCGCAGGCATGGGTTCCTACAATGAGCAGTTCTTC TRBV4-1 18 TRBJ2-1 - -
CASSQGPSSGNTIYF TGCGCCAGCAGCCAAGGCCCGAGCTCTGGAAACACCATATATTTT TRBV4-3 15 TRBJ1-3 - -
CASGTGSYEQYF TGTGCCAGCGGGACAGGTTCCTACGAGCAGTACTTC TRBV19 12 TRBJ2-7 TRBD1 -
CASSLQGIPSDTDTQYF TGTGCCAGCAGCCTTCAAGGGATTCCTAGCGACACAGATACGCAGTATTTT TRBV3-1/TRBV3-2 17 TRBJ2-3 - -
CASSPRGLNTEAFF TGCGCCAGCAGCCCGAGGGGGTTGAACACTGAAGCTTTCTTT TRBV5-1 14 TRBJ1-1 - -
CASSLAVHSQGSHGYTF TGCGCCAGCAGCTTGGCCGTGCACAGCCAGGGATCGCATGGCTACACCTTC TRBV5-1 17 TRBJ1-2 - -
CASSLTSGRTFNEQFF TGTGCCAGCAGTTTGACTAGCGGGAGGACTTTCAATGAGCAGTTCTTC TRBV6-5 16 TRBJ2-1 TRBD2 -
CATSRGLAAYNEQFF TGTGCCACCAGCAGAGGACTAGCGGCATACAATGAGCAGTTCTTC TRBV15 15 TRBJ2-1 TRBD2 -